This passage covers 32 T cell receptor beta chains from one sample sequenced in a study of blood T cell repertoires in COVID-19 (TCRdb year 2020). Preparation of the library involved the immunoSEQ multiplex PCR assay. This immuneACCESS table, as held by TCRdb, lists in-frame sequences with V and J called but not all clones. Of the missing ones, under half trace to an unresolved V gene in checked studies; the others have no known cause. Across this sample there are 220,000 or so clones, with 84% seen only once. The ten largest account for over 2.5% of the sample. Sequenced material: peripheral blood. The source of these receptors is a woman aged 25-40 years who had recovered from COVID-19.

The chain combines TRBV18 with TRBJ2-2; TRBD2 agrees at 10 bases. CDR1 is KGHSH and CDR2 is LQKENI in the germline V gene. The junction had 9 bases not matched to a gene; V was cut back by 6 bases and J by 5 bases. This CDR3 comprises 16 residues. The CDR3, as DNA: TGTGCCAGCTCCGCCCCGGGACTAGCGCTGACCGGGGAGCTGTTTTTT. Protein: CASSAPGLALTGELFF.

This chain joins TRBV2 and TRBJ1-1; 9 nucleotides align to TRBD1. Germline V gene data show CDR1 as SNHLY and CDR2 as FYNNEI. With V trimmed by 7 bases and J by 1 base, 4 bases remained unmatched. The CDR3 is 14 amino acids. The CDR3 DNA is TGTGCCAGCACTCGACAGGGGGGGAACACTGAAGCTTTCTTT. Its translation is CASTRQGGNTEAFF.

This rearrangement joins TRBV11-2 to TRBJ1-2; 7 positions match TRBD1. V was pared by 3 bases and J by 1 base, with 2 bases of the junction left unmatched. The CDR3 runs to 14 residues. Germline V CDR1 and CDR2: SGHAT, FQNNGV. The CDR3 here is CASSFGDSNYGYTF. The CDR3 coding sequence is TGTGCCAGCAGCTTTGGGGACAGTAACTATGGCTACACCTTC. Full variable domain (missing parts from reference TRBV11-2 and TRBJ1-2): EAGVAQSPRYKIIEKRQSVAFWCNPISGHATLYWYQQILGQGPKLLIQFQNNGVVDDSQLPKDRFSAERLKGVDSTLKIQPAKLEDSAVYLCASSFGDSNYGYTFGSGTRLTVV.

This clone has just a few counts. The chain employs TRBV6-6 and TRBJ1-5; TRBD1 is a possible D gene (6 bases). V shed 10 bases and J shed 4 bases, with 17 bases lying between them. The CDR3 covers 14 residues. Germline V gene data show CDR1 as MNHNY and CDR2 as SVGAGI (reference sequence). The CDR3, as DNA: TGTGCCACCCAAGGACCCGGACAGAATCAGCCCCAGCATTTT. It yields the protein CATQGPGQNQPQHF.

This rearrangement joins TRBV14 to TRBJ2-2; TRBD2 agrees at 10 bases. There are 19 residues in the CDR3. V dropped 3 bases and J dropped 4; count of bases not matched to a gene: 14. Germline assignment: CDR1 SGHDN and CDR2 FVKESK. CDR3 region: CASSHMSFLAGVGTGELFF. The CDR3, as DNA: TGTGCCAGCAGCCATATGTCTTTCCTAGCGGGAGTGGGCACCGGGGAGCTGTTTTTT. The whole variable domain, filled in from reference TRBV14 and TRBJ2-2, reads EAGVTQFPSHSVIEKGQTVTLRCDPISGHDNLYWYRRVMGKEIKFLLHFVKESKQDESGMPNNRFLAERTGGTYSTLKVQPAELEDSGVYFCASSHMSFLAGVGTGELFFGEGSRLTVL.

V and J are TRBV4-1 and TRBJ2-3; TRBD1 aligns across 10 bases. Trimming removed 1 base from V and 6 bases from J; junction bases left unmatched: 4. This CDR3 is 15 amino acids long. The germline gives CDR1 MGHRA, CDR2 YSYEKL. In nucleotides, the CDR3 is TGCGCCAGCAGCCAAGTGACAGGGGGCAGCGATACGCAGTATTTT. This gives the protein CASSQVTGGSDTQYF.

CDR3 DNA sequence: TGTGCCAGCTCACTTTCCCAGGGGAGAGAGAACTATGGCTACACCTTC. This gives the protein CASSLSQGRENYGYTF. The chain combines TRBV18 with TRBJ1-2; D may be TRBD1 (6 bases). Trimming pared 4 bases from V and 2 bases from J, leaving 17 bases between. Per the germline V gene, CDR1 is KGHSH and CDR2 is LQKENI. The CDR3 has 16 amino acids.

This clone was seen only once. The V gene is TRBV5-8, the J gene TRBJ2-1, with 7 bases matching TRBD1. The CDR3 loop spans 15 amino acids. CDR1 is SGHTS, CDR2 YDEGEE, per germline. J lost 6 bases, V lost 5 bases, and 11 bases had no gene match. CDR3 in amino acids: CASSSQPHRGNEQFF. DNA of the CDR3: TGTGCCAGCAGTTCACAACCACACAGGGGCAATGAGCAGTTCTTC.

In this sample, this clone turned up once. The chain has TRBV14 and TRBJ1-2; 10 positions agree with TRBD1. The germline CDR1 and CDR2 sequences are SGHDN and FVKESK. With V trimmed by 4 bases and J by 10 bases, 15 bases remained unmatched. This CDR3 is built from 16 residues. The chain's CDR3 is CASSRPGQGIVDPYTF. The CDR3 DNA sequence: TGTGCCAGCAGCCGACCGGGACAGGGGATCGTGGACCCCTACACCTTC.

The gene calls are TRBV29-1 and TRBJ2-3, with D possibly matching TRBD2 (6 bases). The germline V gene has CDR1 SQVTM and CDR2 ANQGSEA. Trimming cost V 7 bases and J 4 bases, with 21 bases left between them. The length of the CDR3 is 15 residues. CDR3 in DNA: TGCAGCGCCCCCGGGGTAGCGGAAATTCCAGATACGCAGTATTTT. This gives the protein CSAPGVAEIPDTQYF.

Only one count was recorded for this clone. This rearrangement joins TRBV10-1 to TRBJ2-1; 7 bases agree with TRBD2. This CDR3 spans 13 amino acids. Germline V gives CDR1 WNHNN, CDR2 SYGVQD (reference sequence). Trimming at V came to 6 bases and at J to 4 bases, leaving 3 bases not matched to a gene. Here the CDR3 DNA reads TGCGCCAGCAGATCCGGGGGGTACAATGAGCAGTTCTTC. Its translation: CASRSGGYNEQFF.

This clone has more than one count but fewer than ten. The chain combines TRBV30 with TRBJ1-1; 9 positions match TRBD1. Germline V CDR1 and CDR2: GTSNPN, SVGIG (reference sequence). V lost 6 bases to trimming and J lost 5 bases; unmatched junction nucleotides: 10. This CDR3 is built from 14 residues. CDR3 region: CACYNRGLGTEAFF. In DNA, the CDR3 is TGTGCCTGTTACAACAGGGGGCTGGGAACTGAAGCTTTCTTT.

The chain employs TRBV11-2 and TRBJ2-5; 8 positions match TRBD2. Germline V gene data show CDR1 as SGHAT and CDR2 as FQNNGV. J was trimmed by 4 bases and V by 5 bases; bases with no gene match: 6. This CDR3 has 14 residues. The CDR3 spells CASSSPLAGETQYF. The DNA of the CDR3 is TGTGCCAGCAGCAGCCCGCTAGCGGGAGAGACCCAGTACTTC.

The chain recombines TRBV5-1 with TRBJ2-2; TRBD2 matches at 13 bases. Germline CDR1 and CDR2: SGHRS and YFSETQ. The CDR3 extends over 17 amino acids. V dropped 2 bases and J dropped 6; count of bases not matched to a gene: 7. CDR3 in DNA: TGCGCCAGCAGCTTAGCACTAGCGGGAGGGCCCGCCGGGGAGCTGTTTTTT. It yields the protein CASSLALAGGPAGELFF.

CDR3 region: CASSAGGHGYTF. In DNA form, the CDR3 reads TGTGCCAGCAGTGCAGGGGGCCATGGCTACACCTTC. V and J are TRBV2 and TRBJ1-2; 8 nucleotides agree with TRBD1. The V gene's germline CDR1 is SNHLY and CDR2 FYNNEI. V lost 4 bases and J lost 6; bases outside the gene matches: 1. CDR3 length: 12 amino acids. Together with reference TRBV2 and TRBJ1-2, the CDR3 gives the full variable domain: EPEVTQTPSHQVTQMGQEVILRCVPISNHLYFYWYRQILGQKVEFLVSFYNNEISEKSEIFDDQFSVERPDGSNFTLKIRSTKLEDSAMYFCASSAGGHGYTFGSGTRLTVV.

The genes are TRBV4-1 and TRBJ2-3; a possible D gene is TRBD1 (6 bases). V was clipped by 5 bases and J by 2 bases, with 14 bases between them. Germline V CDR1 and CDR2: MGHRA, YSYEKL. This CDR3 comprises 15 residues. Here the CDR3 reads CASSTGTLNTDTQYF. The CDR3 DNA is TGCGCCAGCAGCACCGGGACACTAAACACAGATACGCAGTATTTT.

Only a few counts were recorded for this clone. The chain joins TRBV28 to TRBJ2-7; 11 bases map to TRBD2. The germline gives CDR1 MDHEN, CDR2 SYDVKM. With V trimmed by 6 bases and J by 3 bases, 7 bases remained unmatched. This CDR3 is built from 15 residues. The DNA of the CDR3 is TGTGCCAGCAGCTCGGAACTAGCGGGAGTCTACGAGCAGTACTTC. Its protein product is CASSSELAGVYEQYF.

As DNA, the CDR3 is TGTGCCAGCGTGATAGACGGGGGGCCTTATACTGAAGCTTTCTTT. Protein product: CASVIDGGPYTEAFF. The chain has TRBV2 and TRBJ1-1; possibly TRBD1 for D (6 bases). V gave up 8 bases and J gave up 5 bases, with 21 bases separating them. Germline V lookup: CDR1 SNHLY, CDR2 FYNNEI. CDR3 length equals 15 residues.

The chain employs TRBV5-6 and TRBJ2-5, with D tentatively TRBD2 (5 bases). Trimming pared 4 bases from V and 2 bases from J, leaving 12 bases between. The CDR3 is 14 residues long. CDR1 and CDR2 (germline): SGHDT, YYEEEE. The CDR3 coding sequence is TGTGCCAGCAGCGTCCCCGGGGAACAAGAGACCCAGTACTTC. It codes for CASSVPGEQETQYF.

The sample holds one count of this clone. The chain employs TRBV10-2 and TRBJ1-2; the D gene is possibly TRBD1 (6 bases). The germline V gene encodes CDR1 WSHSY and CDR2 SAAADI. With 2 bases removed from V and 5 bases from J, the gap between germline ends came to 9 bases. The CDR3 is 13 residues long. The CDR3 nucleotides read TGCGCCAGCAGTGAGGGGACACTATATGGCTACACCTTC. Translating it yields CASSEGTLYGYTF.

The V gene is TRBV2, the J gene TRBJ2-7; 9 positions agree with TRBD1. The CDR3 is 12 amino acids. With 7 bases clipped from V and 7 bases from J, the junction kept 5 bases outside the gene matches. Germline V gene lookup returns CDR1 SNHLY and CDR2 FYNNEI. The CDR3 loop is CASTQGAPEQYF. The CDR3 bases are TGTGCCAGCACACAGGGGGCACCAGAGCAGTACTTC.

The V call is TRBV7-2, the J call TRBJ2-7; 13 bases agree with TRBD2. The CDR3 runs 20 residues. The germline CDR1 and CDR2 sequences are SGHTA and FQGNSA. V was pared by 0 bases and J by 2 bases, with 13 bases of the junction left unmatched. The CDR3 coding sequence is TGTGCCAGCAGCTTAGCGAGGACTAGCGGGAGAAGTGACGTTACCTACGAGCAGTACTTC. Protein sequence: CASSLARTSGRSDVTYEQYF.

The rearrangement joins TRBV9 to TRBJ1-2; D is ambiguous. V was pared by 0 bases and J by 1 base, with 10 bases between. This CDR3 has 15 amino acids. Germline V CDR1 and CDR2: SGDLS, YYNGEE. This chain's CDR3 is CASSVAGGYNYGYTF. Here the CDR3 DNA reads TGTGCCAGCAGCGTAGCGGGTGGATATAACTATGGCTACACCTTC.

This rearrangement joins TRBV15 to TRBJ2-7, with 7 bases lining up with TRBD2. V lost 0 bases to trimming and J lost 2 bases; unmatched junction nucleotides: 7. The CDR3 runs to 16 residues. From germline, CDR1 is LNHNV and CDR2 YYDKDF (reference sequence). The CDR3 nucleotides are TGTGCCACCAGCAGAGATCCCGGCGGGAGAACCTACGAGCAGTACTTC. This encodes CATSRDPGGRTYEQYF.

This clone was observed a few times. The chain uses TRBV9 and TRBJ2-3, with 12 bases lining up with TRBD1. The CDR3 extends over 16 amino acids. The V gene end was trimmed by 3 bases and the J gene end by 3 bases; junction bases not matched to a gene: 5. CDR1 is SGDLS and CDR2 is YYNGEE in the germline V gene. CDR3 loop: CASSGPGQGATDTQYF. For the CDR3, the DNA is TGTGCCAGCAGCGGGCCGGGACAGGGGGCAACAGATACGCAGTATTTT.

The rearrangement joins TRBV11-2 to TRBJ1-4; 7 bases fit TRBD1. J was trimmed by 8 bases and V by 5 bases; bases with no gene match: 11. The CDR3 is 15 amino acids. CDR1 is SGHAT and CDR2 is FQNNGV in the germline V gene. The CDR3 reads CASSQYGQAGEKLFF. The CDR3 coding sequence is TGTGCCAGCAGCCAGTACGGACAGGCAGGCGAAAAACTGTTTTTT.

The rearrangement uses TRBV28 and TRBJ1-1; tentative D call: TRBD1 (6 bases). CDR3 length: 12 residues. Trimming took off 4 bases at V and 13 bases at J, with 16 bases between the two ends. Germline CDR1 MDHEN, CDR2 SYDVKM. The CDR3 loop reads CASSSTGFRDFF. CDR3 bases: TGTGCCAGCAGTTCCACAGGGTTCAGGGATTTCTTT.

CDR3 region: CASSLAGGGETQYF. The CDR3 nucleotides are TGTGCCAGCAGCCTAGCGGGAGGGGGAGAGACCCAGTACTTC. The chain carries TRBV13 and TRBJ2-5; TRBD2 matches at 12 bases. With V trimmed by 5 bases and J by 4 bases, 2 bases remained unmatched. Germline V CDR1 and CDR2: PRHDT, FYEKMQ (reference sequence). There are 14 residues in the CDR3.

The gene calls are TRBV6-2 or TRBV6-3 and TRBJ1-2; the D gene is possibly TRBD1 (6 bases). CDR1 is MNHEY and CDR2 is SVGEGT in the germline V gene. The CDR3 runs to 16 residues. Trimming took off 6 bases at V and 2 bases at J, with 19 bases between the two ends. CDR3 loop: CASSTGYYDSNYGYTF. The DNA of the CDR3 is TGTGCCAGCAGCACAGGGTACTACGATTCAAACTATGGCTACACCTTC.

The table lists this clone with a few counts. The rearrangement uses TRBV28 and TRBJ1-5; 7 bases map to TRBD1. The CDR3 contains 16 residues. Germline V CDR1 and CDR2: MDHEN, SYDVKM. The trim removed 2 bases at V and 5 bases at J, leaving 9 bases unmatched. The CDR3 sequence is CASSLPLGQGDQPQHF. CDR3 nucleotide sequence: TGTGCCAGCAGTTTACCCCTGGGGCAGGGGGATCAGCCCCAGCATTTT. The complete variable domain, with remaining parts taken from reference TRBV28 and TRBJ1-5, reads DVKVTQSSRYLVKRTGEKVFLECVQDMDHENMFWYRQDPGLGLRLIYFSYDVKMKEKGDIPEGYSVSREKKERFSLILESASTNQTSMYLCASSLPLGQGDQPQHFGDGTRLSIL.

This clone has only a few counts. The CDR3 is CASSPMTGNTEAFF. The CDR3 DNA follows: TGTGCCAGCTCACCAATGACGGGGAACACTGAAGCTTTCTTT. The chain joins TRBV18 to TRBJ1-1; D is uncertain. The CDR3 has 14 amino acids. Germline loops: CDR1 KGHSH, CDR2 LQKENI. The V end was cut by 2 bases, the J end by 1 base, with 8 bases between.

Concerning this clone: The same CDR3 arises from other DNA sequences in this sample as well. The rearrangement links TRBV9 to TRBJ1-4; no clear D gene. V was cut by 0 bases and J by 3 bases, with 6 bases left in between. Per germline, CDR1 SGDLS and CDR2 YYNGEE. CDR3 length: 14 amino acids. The CDR3 coding sequence is TGTGCCAGCAGCGTAGGCGGTTCTAATGAAAAACTGTTTTTT. This sequence encodes CASSVGGSNEKLFF.